This TCR beta chain came from a study of T cell responses to AZD1222 COVID-19 vaccine. In its sample, this clone was seen once. Some clones are missing from TCRdb's copy, which holds only in-frame ones; the method was immunoSEQ multiplex PCR. The sample shows roughly 120,000 clones, about 85% of them seen only once. The V and J ends lost 5 bases and 5 bases, in that order; junction bases with no gene match: 3. The CDR3 covers 13 residues. Germline CDR1 and CDR2: MNHEY and SVGAGI. The chain uses TRBV6-5 and TRBJ1-3; 7 nucleotides align to TRBD1. The material sequenced was peripheral blood, taken 28 days after the second AZD1222 dose. The clonotype originates from an adult who received the AZD1222 COVID-19 vaccine. The CDR3 protein is CASSRQGRNTIYF. Written as DNA, the CDR3 is TGTGCCAGCAGTAGACAGGGCCGAAACACCATATATTTT.